This is a list of T cell receptor beta chains from one sample in a study of cytotoxic CD8 clonotypes in ibrutinib-treated CLL. Only in-frame clones appear in the TCRdb table, and some are missing; sequencing was by immunoSEQ multiplex PCR. The repertoire holds tens of thousands of clones, with 75% to 90% as singletons. The specimen was PBMCs, collected after 24 months of ibrutinib treatment. The receptor source for this set is a human donor with chronic lymphocytic leukemia. CDR3s include the opening cysteine and the closing phenylalanine or tryptophan. The D gene is left open where the match is weak. The listing skips clone size in some rows; elsewhere it reads once, few, many or a size class.

TRBJ2-1 | TRBD2 | TRBV27 | . | 15 | TGTGCCAGCAGTTTCGGGCTAGCGGGAGTGGATGAGCAGTTCTTC | CASSFGLAGVDEQFF
TRBJ2-5 | . | TRBV7-3 | once | 13 | TGTGCCTCCAGCCGGGACGCCCAAGAGACCCAGTACTTC | CASSRDAQETQYF
TRBJ2-7 | . | TRBV28 | . | 15 | TGTGCCAGCAGCCACCCTATGGGGAGCTCCTACGAGCAGTACTTC | CASSHPMGSSYEQYF
TRBJ1-5 | TRBD1 | TRBV28 | few | 15 | TGTGCCAGCAGTTTGAGTGGGACAGGCAATCAGCCCCAGCATTTT | CASSLSGTGNQPQHF
TRBJ2-3 | . | TRBV19 | . | 14 | TGTGCCACGCGAGTAGCCCCGAGCACAGATACGCAGTATTTT | CATRVAPSTDTQYF
TRBJ2-5 | TRBD2 | TRBV28 | once | 16 | TGTGCCAGCAGGAATCTAGCGGGGTTTATAGGAGAGACCCAGTACTTC | CASRNLAGFIGETQYF
TRBJ1-1 | TRBD1 | TRBV2 | . | 15 | TGTGCCAGCACCCAAGACAGGGCGTCGAACACTGAAGCTTTCTTT | CASTQDRASNTEAFF
TRBJ2-3 | TRBD2 | TRBV9 | . | 16 | TGTGCCAGCAGCGTCGGGGGACTAGCGGTCACAGATACGCAGTATTTT | CASSVGGLAVTDTQYF
TRBJ1-2 | TRBD1 | TRBV5-1 | . | 16 | TGCGCCAGCAGCTTGGCCCCCGGACAGGCACTCTATGGCTACACCTTC | CASSLAPGQALYGYTF
TRBJ2-7 | TRBD1 | TRBV28 | . | 15 | TGTGCCAGCAGATCCCCCGACAGGGTCTCCTACGAGCAGTACTTC | CASRSPDRVSYEQYF
TRBJ2-7 | TRBD1 | TRBV27 | . | 16 | TGTGCCAGCAGTCCCGCCGTGGGACAGGGACCCTACGAGCAGTACTTC | CASSPAVGQGPYEQYF
TRBJ2-1 | TRBD2 | TRBV27 | few | 14 | TGTGCCAGCAGCCGACTAGCGGAGTACAATGAGCAGTTCTTC | CASSRLAEYNEQFF
TRBJ1-5 | . | TRBV19 | . | 16 | TGTGCCAGTAGTCCAGCCACAGGAGTTGTGGGTCAGCCCCAGCATTTT | CASSPATGVVGQPQHF
TRBJ1-1 | . | TRBV9 | . | 13 | TGTGCCAGCAGCGTCCGACTGAACACTGAAGCTTTCTTT | CASSVRLNTEAFF
TRBJ1-5 | . | TRBV28 | . | 16 | TGTGCCAGCAGTTTCCAGGGAGAGCTTAGCAATCAGCCCCAGCATTTT | CASSFQGELSNQPQHF
TRBJ2-7 | . | TRBV6-6 | . | 13 | TGTGCCAGCAGTTACCCGGGAGCACACGAGCAGTACTTC | CASSYPGAHEQYF
TRBJ1-1 | . | TRBV2 | . | 14 | TGTGCCAGCAGTGAATCTCCGGCTTACACTGAAGCTTTCTTT | CASSESPAYTEAFF
TRBJ1-2 | . | TRBV19 | few | 11 | TGTGCCAGCAGGGATAACTATGGCTACACCTTC | CASRDNYGYTF
TRBJ2-1 | . | TRBV5-1 | . | 18 | TGCGCCAGCAGCTTGGAAGTACTAGCCGTCGGGGGAGCGGATGAGCAGTTCTTC | CASSLEVLAVGGADEQFF
TRBJ2-2 | TRBD1 | TRBV7-8 | . | 17 | TGTGCCAGCAGCTCCGACGCACAGGGGGCCGACACCGGGGAGCTGTTTTTT | CASSSDAQGADTGELFF
TRBJ1-3 | . | TRBV25-1 | . | 10 | TGTGCCAGCTCTGGAAACACCATATATTTT | CASSGNTIYF
TRBJ2-5 | . | TRBV14 | . | 15 | TGTGCCAGCAGCCAAGACTCAACGTACCAAGAGACCCAGTACTTC | CASSQDSTYQETQYF
TRBJ2-7 | . | TRBV2 | once | 12 | TGTGCCAGCAGGCCGGACACGTACGAGCAGTACTTC | CASRPDTYEQYF
TRBJ1-2 | . | TRBV2 | . | 12 | TGTGCCAGCGTGCCTGGGGGACGGGGCTACACCTTC | CASVPGGRGYTF
TRBJ2-7 | . | TRBV18 | . | 15 | TGTGCCAGCTCACCAGGGGCCCTTGTAAACTACGAGCAGTACTTC | CASSPGALVNYEQYF
TRBJ2-7 | TRBD2 | TRBV19 | . | 15 | TGTGCCAGTAGTAGGACTAGCGGAATCTCCTACGAGCAGTACTTC | CASSRTSGISYEQYF
TRBJ2-3 | . | TRBV30 | . | 14 | TGTGCCTGGAGTGGTGGGAAGCGCACAGATACGCAGTATTTT | CAWSGGKRTDTQYF
TRBJ2-5 | . | TRBV28 | . | 16 | TGTGCCAGCAGATCCCGACAGGACCAGTACCAAGAGACCCAGTACTTC | CASRSRQDQYQETQYF
TRBJ2-7 | . | TRBV7-9 | . | 15 | TGTGCCAGCAGCTTAGAAGGCGCAAGCTCCTACGAGCAGTACTTC | CASSLEGASSYEQYF
TRBJ1-2 | TRBD1 | TRBV13 | . | 17 | TGTGCCAGCAGCTCCTATGGACAGGGCGCCGCTAACTATGGCTACACCTTC | CASSSYGQGAANYGYTF
TRBJ2-7 | . | TRBV28 | . | 17 | TGTGCCAGCACCCGTAGTAGCCTAAGTAGGACTGGGTACGAGCAGTACTTC | CASTRSSLSRTGYEQYF
TRBJ2-3 | . | TRBV4-1 | . | 17 | TGCGCCAGCAGCCAAGCAGTCGAACCAACTAGCACAGATACGCAGTATTTT | CASSQAVEPTSTDTQYF
TRBJ1-2 | . | TRBV2 | . | 13 | TGTGCCAGCAACGCGGGGAAGCAGGATGGCTACACCTTC | CASNAGKQDGYTF
TRBJ2-7 | TRBD2 | TRBV5-1 | . | 18 | TGCGCCAGCAGCCTGGGGAGGGTGGCTAGGTGGAGCTCCTACGAGCAGTACTTC | CASSLGRVARWSSYEQYF
TRBJ2-3 | . | TRBV5-4 | . | 15 | TGTGCCAGCAGCTTCGGGGGATCTAGCACAGATACGCAGTATTTT | CASSFGGSSTDTQYF
TRBJ2-7 | TRBD2 | TRBV4-1 | . | 15 | TGCGCCAGCAGCCAAGTAGCGGGAGGGAACCTCGAGCAGTACTTC | CASSQVAGGNLEQYF
TRBJ1-5 | . | TRBV7-3 | . | 13 | TGTGCCAGCAGCTTATCTCCGAATCAGCCCCAGCATTTT | CASSLSPNQPQHF
TRBJ2-7 | TRBD1 | TRBV9 | many | 15 | TGTGCCAGCAGCTCCGACAGGGGACCCTCCTACGAGCAGTACTTC | CASSSDRGPSYEQYF
TRBJ2-3 | . | TRBV18 | . | 14 | TGTGCCAGCTCGGAATGGGGGCCCACAGATACGCAGTATTTT | CASSEWGPTDTQYF
TRBJ2-5 | . | TRBV14 | . | 15 | TGTGCCAGCGGATCTCTCGACTCCAAGGGGGTGACCCAGTACTTC | CASGSLDSKGVTQYF
TRBJ1-4 | . | TRBV28 | . | 17 | TGTGCCAGCAGCCACCAAGATCGACGGCCCAGAAATGAAAAACTGTTTTTT | CASSHQDRRPRNEKLFF
TRBJ2-2 | . | TRBV7-3 | few | 14 | TGTGCCAGCAGGGCACTAAGAAACACCGGGGAGCTGTTTTTT | CASRALRNTGELFF
TRBJ2-7 | . | TRBV11-2 | . | 14 | TGTGCCAGCAGCAACGGGCTAGTCTCCTACGAGCAGTACTTC | CASSNGLVSYEQYF
TRBJ1-1 | . | TRBV30 | few | 11 | TGTGCCTGGAGTTATAACACTGAAGCTTTCTTT | CAWSYNTEAFF
TRBJ2-7 | TRBD2 | TRBV9 | . | 15 | TGTGCCAGCAGCGCCCACTCTAGCGGGAGCAACGAGCAGTACTTC | CASSAHSSGSNEQYF
TRBJ2-2 | . | TRBV7-3 | . | 16 | TGTGCCAGCAGCGCCGGGGCAGGGCACTTTGGCGGGGAGCTGTTTTTT | CASSAGAGHFGGELFF
TRBJ2-1 | TRBD2 | TRBV7-9 | . | 15 | TGTGCCAGCAGCCCCCCCTTCAGGGAGGGCAATGAGCAGTTCTTC | CASSPPFREGNEQFF